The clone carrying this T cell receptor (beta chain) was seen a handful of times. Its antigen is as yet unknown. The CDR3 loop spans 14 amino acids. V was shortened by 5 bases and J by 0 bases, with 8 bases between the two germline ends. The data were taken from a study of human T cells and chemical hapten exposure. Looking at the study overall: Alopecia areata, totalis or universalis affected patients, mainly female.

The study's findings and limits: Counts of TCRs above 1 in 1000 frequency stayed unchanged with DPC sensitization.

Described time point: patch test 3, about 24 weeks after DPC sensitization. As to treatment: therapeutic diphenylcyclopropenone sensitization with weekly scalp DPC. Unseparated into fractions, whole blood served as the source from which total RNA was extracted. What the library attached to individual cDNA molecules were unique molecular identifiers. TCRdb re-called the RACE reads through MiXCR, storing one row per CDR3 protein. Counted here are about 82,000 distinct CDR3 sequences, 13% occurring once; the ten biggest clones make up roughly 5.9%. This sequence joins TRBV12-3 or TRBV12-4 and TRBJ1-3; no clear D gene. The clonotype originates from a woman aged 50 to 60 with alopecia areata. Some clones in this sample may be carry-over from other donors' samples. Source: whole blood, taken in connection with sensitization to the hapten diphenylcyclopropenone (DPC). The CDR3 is CASSRASSGNTIYF. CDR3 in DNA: TGTGCCAGCAGTCGGGCTAGCTCTGGAAACACCATATATTTT.